What follows describes a single T cell receptor beta chain. What it binds is not known. The source of the sample is a study of shared clonotypes between healthy human individuals. The CDR3 has 12 residues. V dropped 6 bases and J dropped 2 bases, with 11 bases sitting between them. Germline lookup yields CDR1 SQVTM and CDR2 ANQGSEA. Overall study results and limits: Generation probabilities of non-shared clonotypes were lower (relative to those shared by all four donors).

Clones were sequenced by immunoSEQ multiplex PCR, and TCRdb holds only the in-frame ones, with some missing. The data contain roughly 1.4 million clones, about 98.5% of them singletons. This TCR was recovered from a man younger than 40 in good health. The sequenced sample consisted of naive CD4+ T cells sorted from blood. Subset of the sample: CD45RA+ positively selected. The chain couples TRBV29-1 to TRBJ2-7, with D uncertain. The CDR3 spells CSVSSGAYEQYF. The CDR3 coding sequence is TGCAGCGTGTCGAGTGGAGCCTACGAGCAGTACTTC.